The 12 T cell receptor beta chains below come from one sample, sequenced in a study of T cell responses to AZD1222 COVID-19 vaccine. Data came from immunoSEQ multiplex PCR; TCRdb stores just in-frame clones and leaves some out. The sample records around 140,000 clones, around 89% being singletons. Sequencing used peripheral blood, obtained on day 0 of AZD1222 vaccination. These TCRs come from an adult in good health.

CDR3 amino acids: CASSQSSPFTGELFF. The DNA of the CDR3 is TGTGCCAGCAGCCAATCGTCCCCCTTCACCGGGGAGCTGTTTTTT. The rearrangement uses TRBV16 and TRBJ2-2, with D unclear. The V end was cut by 0 bases, the J end by 4 bases, with 9 bases between. Looked up from germline, CDR1 is KGHSY and CDR2 is FQNENV. The CDR3 consists of 15 residues. The full variable domain, rest sourced from reference TRBV16 and TRBJ2-2, is GEEVAQTPKHLVRGEGQKAKLYCAPIKGHSYVFWYQQVLKNEFKFLISFQNENVFDETGMPKERFSAKCLPNSPCSLEIQATKLEDSAVYFCASSQSSPFTGELFFGEGSRLTVL.

The genes are TRBV7-9 and TRBJ2-5; 7 bases agree with TRBD2. The V gene end was trimmed by 1 base and the J gene end by 2 bases; junction bases not matched to a gene: 4. Germline V lookup: CDR1 SEHNR, CDR2 FQNEAQ (reference sequence). The CDR3 loop spans 15 amino acids. This CDR3 is CASSLVSGVQETQYF. The CDR3 DNA reads as TGTGCCAGCAGCTTAGTCAGCGGGGTACAAGAGACCCAGTACTTC.

V is TRBV19 and J is TRBJ1-2; the match to TRBD1 covers 9 bases. With 3 bases clipped from V and 9 bases from J, the junction kept 5 bases outside the gene matches. There are 13 residues in the CDR3. Germline values: CDR1 LNHDA, CDR2 SQIVND (reference sequence). CDR3 sequence: CASSIGGQGSYTF. In DNA form, the CDR3 reads TGTGCCAGTAGTATCGGGGGACAGGGAAGCTACACCTTC.

The chain couples TRBV10-2 to TRBJ2-7; 9 positions match TRBD1. Trimming took 9 bases from V and 4 from J; bases not matched to a gene: 7. The CDR3 has 13 residues. CDR1 WSHSY and CDR2 SAAADI come from the germline V gene. The CDR3 region is CARGQGTLYEQYF. The CDR3 coding sequence is TGCGCCAGGGGACAGGGAACACTTTACGAGCAGTACTTC.

J is TRBJ1-4 and V is TRBV4-3; a weak D match, TRBD1 (5 bases). CDR1 is LGHNA and CDR2 is YSLEER in the germline V gene. V was pared by 1 base and J by 7 bases, with 25 bases between. This CDR3 has 19 amino acids. This CDR3 is CASSQGGTGESAISEKLFF. The CDR3 nucleotides read TGCGCCAGCAGCCAAGGGGGGACGGGGGAGTCTGCCATAAGTGAAAAACTGTTTTTT.

In this sample, this clone turned up once. J is TRBJ1-2 and V is TRBV27; D is ambiguous. The CDR3 is made up of 12 amino acids. Per the germline V gene, CDR1 is MNHEY and CDR2 is SMNVEV (reference sequence). V was pared by 5 bases and J by 8 bases, with 12 bases between. In DNA, the CDR3 is TGTGCCAGCAGTGCTGATAAGGGCGGCTACACCTTC. This sequence encodes CASSADKGGYTF.

The V and J genes are TRBV28 and TRBJ1-5; a weak D match, TRBD1 (6 bases). The germline CDR1 and CDR2 sequences are MDHEN and SYDVKM. The CDR3 totals 18 residues. Trimming pared 6 bases from V and 2 bases from J, leaving 23 bases between. The CDR3 loop reads CASRLSGLGAGGNQPQHF. The CDR3 DNA is TGTGCCAGCAGACTCAGTGGGTTGGGGGCGGGGGGCAATCAGCCCCAGCATTTT.

The V call is TRBV27, the J call TRBJ2-7; no firm D call. Trimming took off 0 bases at V and 5 bases at J, with 8 bases between the two ends. This CDR3 is built from 13 residues. The V gene's germline CDR1 is MNHEY and CDR2 SMNVEV (reference sequence). CDR3 sequence reads: CASSLSFGNEQYF. CDR3 in DNA: TGTGCCAGCAGTTTATCATTCGGAAACGAGCAGTACTTC.

This chain links TRBV27 with TRBJ2-5; TRBD1 aligns across 7 bases. Germline trimming cut 6 bases from V and 2 bases from J; bases unmatched to any gene: 6. The germline V gene has CDR1 MNHEY and CDR2 SMNVEV (reference sequence). The CDR3 is made up of 14 amino acids. The chain's CDR3 is CASSHRDSQETQYF. CDR3 coding DNA: TGTGCCAGCAGCCACCGGGACAGTCAAGAGACCCAGTACTTC.

The V and J genes are TRBV9 and TRBJ2-1; TRBD2 might be the D (5 bases). This CDR3 is built from 14 residues. V gave up 0 bases and J gave up 3 bases, with 7 bases separating them. Germline V lookup: CDR1 SGDLS, CDR2 YYNGEE. The CDR3 loop reads CASSVARDYNEQFF. The CDR3, as DNA: TGTGCCAGCAGCGTAGCTCGGGACTACAATGAGCAGTTCTTC.

The chain uses TRBV7-2 and TRBJ1-6, with a tentative D call TRBD1 (6 bases). This CDR3 has 15 residues. Between the trimmed V and J ends, which lost 2 bases and 6 bases, there was a span of 11 bases. Germline V gene sequence: CDR1 SGHTA, CDR2 FQGNSA. CDR3 region: CASSLRGASNSPLHF. CDR3 coding DNA: TGTGCCAGCAGCTTAAGGGGGGCGAGTAATTCACCCCTCCACTTT.

The chain links TRBV12-3 or TRBV12-4 to TRBJ1-1; D remains unclear. Trimming took 1 base from V and 1 from J, leaving 4 bases between them. This CDR3 has 13 residues. CDR3 protein: CASSLGSNTEAFF. CDR3 DNA: TGTGCCAGCAGTTTAGGCTCGAACACTGAAGCTTTCTTT.